The rows below give T cell receptor beta chains drawn from one sample of a study of neurological immune-mediated disorders. TCRdb reanalysed the 5' RACE reads using MiXCR and keeps one entry per CDR3 protein. The sample lists 55,000 to 70,000 distinct CDR3 sequences, about an eighth occurring once. Sequenced sample: PBMCs. The receptors come from a man between 60 and 70 years old in good health. The CDR3 runs from the conserved cysteine through the conserved F or W. Each record gives: D gene, J gene, V gene, clone size, CDR3 protein, CDR3 DNA. D genes are given only for firm matches. Clone size is given for some rows only: seen once, a few or many times, or a class if the clone is expanded.

TRBD1	TRBJ2-2	TRBV5-1	many	CASSNRDRSYTGELFF	TGCGCCAGCAGCAACCGGGACAGGAGTTACACCGGGGAGCTGTTTTTT
.	TRBJ1-5	TRBV6-2/TRBV6-3	few	CASSPRRTASNQPQHF	TGTGCCAGCAGTCCCCGTCGGACGGCCAGCAATCAGCCCCAGCATTTT
TRBD1	TRBJ1-1	TRBV4-3	many	CASTADRGGKAFF	TGCGCCAGCACTGCGGACAGGGGAGGTAAAGCTTTCTTT
.	TRBJ2-6	TRBV5-1	many	CASSSYLGSGANVLTF	TGCGCCAGCAGCAGCTACCTGGGATCTGGGGCCAACGTCCTGACTTTC
TRBD1	TRBJ2-7	TRBV12-3/TRBV12-4	.	CASSKTGTGGYEQYF	TGTGCCAGCAGTAAGACCGGGACAGGGGGCTACGAGCAGTACTTC
.	TRBJ2-6	TRBV7-2	many	CASSLVAGFSSGANVLTF	TGTGCCAGCAGCTTAGTGGCAGGCTTTTCCTCTGGGGCCAACGTCCTGACTTTC
.	TRBJ2-5	TRBV7-9	many	CASSSSGQKTQYF	TGTGCCAGCAGCTCCAGCGGTCAGAAGACCCAGTACTTC
.	TRBJ1-5	TRBV5-4	many	CASSLDGQNSNQPQHF	TGTGCCAGCAGCTTGGACGGACAGAATAGCAATCAGCCCCAGCATTTT
.	TRBJ2-2	TRBV5-4	many	CASSLEWGARGGELFF	TGTGCCAGCAGCTTGGAATGGGGGGCCCGGGGCGGGGAGCTGTTTTTT
TRBD2	TRBJ2-5	TRBV7-8	many	CASSLAGLAGGSYQETQYF	TGTGCCAGCAGCTTAGCCGGCCTAGCGGGGGGTTCGTACCAAGAGACCCAGTACTTC
.	TRBJ1-2	TRBV7-2	.	CASSLAIQSNYGYTF	TGTGCCAGCAGCTTAGCAATCCAGAGCAACTATGGCTACACCTTC
TRBD1	TRBJ1-2	TRBV7-2	many	CASSFTGGVPDGYTF	TGTGCCAGCAGCTTCACAGGGGGCGTACCAGATGGCTACACCTTC
.	TRBJ1-3	TRBV7-7	many	CASSLEAGSGNTIYF	TGTGCCAGCAGCTTAGAGGCAGGCTCGGGAAACACCATATATTTT
TRBD1	TRBJ1-2	TRBV10-3	many	CAISPDRGYGYTF	TGTGCCATCAGTCCTGACAGGGGTTATGGCTACACCTTC
.	TRBJ1-2	TRBV11-2	.	CASSLEIVTWSYGYTF	TGTGCCAGCAGCTTAGAAATCGTGACGTGGAGCTATGGCTACACCTTC
.	TRBJ1-4	TRBV18	many	CASSLNGGTEKLFF	TGTGCCAGCTCACTAAACGGAGGGACCGAAAAACTGTTTTTT
TRBD1	TRBJ2-7	TRBV7-8	many	CASSFRPGGAYEQYF	TGTGCCAGCAGCTTTAGGCCAGGGGGTGCCTACGAGCAGTACTTC
.	TRBJ2-5	TRBV5-1	many	CASSPQAPGETQYF	TGCGCCAGCAGCCCACAGGCCCCGGGGGAGACCCAGTACTTC
.	TRBJ2-3	TRBV28	many	CASSLRYSTDTQYF	TGTGCCAGCAGCTTGCGCTATAGCACAGATACGCAGTATTTT
.	TRBJ2-1	TRBV5-1	many	CASSLEGRGLSEQFF	TGCGCCAGCAGCTTGGAGGGCAGGGGTCTTTCTGAGCAGTTCTTC
.	TRBJ1-1	TRBV11-2	many	CASSQGWKTEAFF	TGTGCCAGCAGCCAGGGATGGAAAACTGAAGCTTTCTTT
.	TRBJ2-3	TRBV7-9	many	CASSLEAEADTQYF	TGTGCCAGCAGCTTAGAAGCGGAAGCAGATACGCAGTATTTT
.	TRBJ2-3	TRBV5-5	many	CASSWYRDTQYF	TGTGCCAGCAGCTGGTACAGAGATACGCAGTATTTT
.	TRBJ2-5	TRBV15	many	CATSRGQQETQYF	TGTGCCACCAGCAGAGGACAGCAAGAGACCCAGTACTTC
TRBD1	TRBJ2-1	TRBV28	many	CASSTESTGQGKREQFF	TGTGCCAGCAGTACCGAATCCACCGGACAGGGGAAGCGTGAGCAGTTCTTC
TRBD1	TRBJ1-5	TRBV20-1	many	CSARGNFRDRGYSNQPQHF	TGCAGTGCTAGAGGTAACTTCCGGGACAGGGGGTATAGCAATCAGCCCCAGCATTTT
.	TRBJ2-6	TRBV5-1	.	CTSSWGQGVSSSPVLTF	TGCACCAGCAGCTGGGGACAAGGTGTTTCCTCATCACCGGTCCTGACTTTC
.	TRBJ1-1	TRBV7-6	many	CASSLAVRGPEAFF	TGTGCCAGCAGCTTAGCGGTACGCGGCCCTGAAGCTTTCTTT
.	TRBJ2-7	TRBV5-1	many	CASSTTGPPNEQYF	TGCGCCAGCAGCACTACAGGGCCACCCAACGAGCAGTACTTC
TRBD1	TRBJ1-2	TRBV5-6	many	CASSYRDRGLYGYTF	TGTGCCAGCAGCTATCGGGACAGGGGACTCTATGGCTACACCTTC
.	TRBJ2-3	TRBV7-8	many	CASSFPAASTDTQYF	TGTGCCAGCAGCTTCCCCGCGGCTAGCACAGATACGCAGTATTTT
TRBD1	TRBJ1-1	TRBV12-3/TRBV12-4	many	CASSLGTARGTEAFF	TGTGCCAGCAGCCTCGGGACAGCCCGAGGGACTGAAGCTTTCTTT
TRBD2	TRBJ2-1	TRBV24-1	many	CATSDPRSSGNEQFF	TGTGCCACCAGTGATCCACGGTCTAGCGGCAATGAGCAGTTCTTC
TRBD2	TRBJ2-3	TRBV4-3	.	CSSSQAYPAGGPRDTQYF	TGCTCCAGCAGCCAGGCTTATCCGGCGGGGGGGCCCAGAGATACGCAGTATTTT
TRBD1	TRBJ2-5	TRBV5-1	many	CASSTIQGRETQYF	TGCGCCAGCAGCACAATACAGGGGCGGGAGACCCAGTACTTC
.	TRBJ2-5	TRBV20-1	many	CSATPAIKTQYF	TGCAGTGCTACACCCGCTATAAAGACCCAGTACTTC
.	TRBJ1-2	TRBV5-1	many	CAVKDGGDYGYTF	TGCGCCGTCAAAGATGGGGGAGACTATGGCTACACCTTC
.	TRBJ2-7	TRBV11-2	many	CASSVVGDYEQYF	TGTGCCAGCAGTGTAGTAGGGGACTACGAGCAGTACTTC
.	TRBJ1-5	TRBV5-6	many	CASSFRNQPQHF	TGTGCCAGCAGTTTCCGAAATCAGCCCCAGCATTTT
TRBD1	TRBJ1-2	TRBV5-1	many	CASSPSGTGGGNRYGYTF	TGCGCCAGCAGCCCCTCCGGGACAGGGGGCGGAAACCGCTATGGCTACACCTTC
.	TRBJ1-1	TRBV20-1	many	CSARVPGVTEAFF	TGCAGTGCTAGGGTCCCAGGGGTTACTGAAGCTTTCTTT
TRBD1	TRBJ2-1	TRBV5-5	many	CASSPAPGQLYNEQFF	TGTGCCAGCAGCCCCGCTCCGGGACAGTTGTACAATGAGCAGTTCTTC
.	TRBJ1-2	TRBV18	few	CASSPSTGFNYGYTF	TGTGCCAGCTCACCTTCGACAGGTTTTAACTATGGCTACACCTTC
.	TRBJ2-7	TRBV5-6	.	CASSSLRTGGYEQYF	TGTGCCAGCAGCTCGCTCCGGACTGGAGGATACGAGCAGTACTTC
.	TRBJ2-3	TRBV7-4	many	CASSLVVGFPPDTQYF	TGTGCCAGCAGCTTAGTTGTTGGTTTCCCCCCAGATACGCAGTATTTT
.	TRBJ2-3	TRBV4-1	many	CASSQIRSVGTDTQYF	TGCGCCAGCAGCCAAATTAGGAGCGTTGGCACAGATACGCAGTATTTT
.	TRBJ1-4	TRBV12-3/TRBV12-4	many	CASSSPGGVREKLFF	TGTGCCAGCAGTTCCCCCGGGGGGGTTCGCGAAAAACTGTTTTTT
TRBD1	TRBJ1-6	TRBV12-3/TRBV12-4	many	CASSLRDRNSPLHF	TGTGCCAGCAGCCTACGGGACAGGAATTCACCCCTCCACTTT
.	TRBJ2-5	TRBV20-1	many	CSLRNRATQYF	TGCAGTCTTAGGAACAGGGCGACCCAGTACTTC
TRBD2	TRBJ2-7	TRBV7-9	many	CASSLASGAAYEQYF	TGTGCCAGCAGCTTAGCTAGCGGGGCCGCCTACGAGCAGTACTTC
.	TRBJ1-2	TRBV7-2	many	CASSLSRPSDYTF	TGTGCCAGCAGCTTATCAAGACCTTCGGACTACACCTTC
.	TRBJ1-1	TRBV6-2/TRBV6-3	many	CASSYGRTEAFF	TGTGCCAGCAGTTACGGGAGAACTGAAGCTTTCTTT
TRBD2	TRBJ2-3	TRBV10-3	.	CAIGGVTDTRYF	TGCGCCATCGGGGGGGTCACAGATACGCGGTATTTT